Below, one T cell receptor beta chain is given with its context. cDNA came from around 0.5 to 1 ug RNA primed by random hexamers. Each CDR3 protein gets one entry after TCRdb re-called the immunoSEQ multiplex PCR reads with MiXCR. The sample holds more than 200,000 distinct CDR3 sequences, just over 90% seen once. This record comes from a study of CD8 T cells in Susac syndrome. V was clipped by 1 base and J by 9 bases; unmatched bases: 1. CDR1 is SGHVS, CDR2 FNYEAQ, per germline. The CDR3 is 13 residues long. V and J are TRBV7-6 and TRBJ1-3; 9 bases fit TRBD1. The sample comprised CD4+ T cells from PBMCs. This TCR derives from a human donor with multiple sclerosis. CDR3 nucleotides: TGTGCCAGCAGCTTAGGGACAGGGGCCACCATATATTTT. It translates to CASSLGTGATIYF.